A selection of T cell receptor beta chains follows, all from one sample in a study of Ad26.COV2.S vaccination and SARS-CoV-2 variants. The data were produced by immunoSEQ multiplex PCR, yet TCRdb's version contains in-frame clones alone and is incomplete. This table has approximately 280,000 clones, 80% to 90% appearing once. The sequencing here drew on peripheral blood, taken in a trial of Ad26.COV2.S vaccine versus placebo. The receptor source for this set is a person aged 18-65 years who received the Ad26.COV2.S COVID-19 vaccine or a placebo. The CDR3 runs from the conserved cysteine through the conserved F or W. Each record gives: V gene, J gene, D gene, clone size, CDR3 protein, CDR3 DNA. A D gene is named only where the DNA matches it firmly. The listing skips clone size in some rows; elsewhere it reads once, few, many or a size class.

v_gene: TRBV19; j_gene: TRBJ1-1; d_gene: -; abundance: -; CDR3aa: CASSTYRQEKAFF; CDR3nt: TGTGCCAGTTCCACCTACCGACAGGAGAAAGCTTTCTTT
v_gene: TRBV15; j_gene: TRBJ1-6; d_gene: -; abundance: -; CDR3aa: CATSRGRAQDNSPLHF; CDR3nt: TGTGCCACCAGCAGAGGGAGGGCCCAGGATAATTCACCCCTCCACTTT
v_gene: TRBV27; j_gene: TRBJ2-7; d_gene: -; abundance: -; CDR3aa: CASSPRLDYEQYF; CDR3nt: TGTGCCAGCAGTCCCAGGCTTGACTACGAGCAGTACTTC
v_gene: TRBV21-1; j_gene: TRBJ1-3; d_gene: -; abundance: -; CDR3aa: CASSKRRISGNTIYF; CDR3nt: TGTGCCAGCAGCAAAAGACGGATCTCTGGAAACACCATATATTTT
v_gene: TRBV6-5; j_gene: TRBJ1-1; d_gene: -; abundance: -; CDR3aa: CASSYAYPGTEAFF; CDR3nt: TGTGCCAGCAGTTACGCCTATCCGGGAACTGAAGCTTTCTTT
v_gene: TRBV5-1; j_gene: TRBJ2-7; d_gene: -; abundance: few; CDR3aa: CASSLGLRSAEQYF; CDR3nt: TGCGCCAGCAGCTTGGGACTAAGGTCTGCCGAGCAGTACTTC
v_gene: TRBV2; j_gene: TRBJ1-2; d_gene: -; abundance: -; CDR3aa: CARTNRDYGYTF; CDR3nt: TGTGCCAGGACGAACAGGGACTATGGCTACACCTTC
v_gene: TRBV21-1; j_gene: TRBJ2-1; d_gene: -; abundance: -; CDR3aa: CARGLVQFF; CDR3nt: TGTGCCCGGGGGTTGGTGCAGTTCTTC
v_gene: TRBV3-1/TRBV3-2; j_gene: TRBJ1-3; d_gene: -; abundance: once; CDR3aa: CASSQGERLSGNTIYF; CDR3nt: TGTGCCAGCAGCCAAGGGGAGAGACTCTCTGGAAACACCATATATTTT
v_gene: TRBV5-4; j_gene: TRBJ1-5; d_gene: -; abundance: -; CDR3aa: CASSLGGPGQPQHF; CDR3nt: TGTGCCAGCAGCTTGGGGGGACCCGGGCAGCCCCAGCATTTT